A single sample gave rise to the 30 T cell receptor beta chains below, sequenced in a study of regulatory T cells in long-lasting Graves disease. Time point specified: newly diagnosed GD, antithyroid drugs for less than 3 months. PBMCs provided the RNA from which the TCR library was made. Arm-PCR of CDR3 regions and iRepertoire HTBI primers were the basis on which TCR beta libraries were built. TCRdb reanalysed the multiplex PCR reads using MiXCR and keeps one entry per CDR3 protein. The table records roughly 350,000 distinct CDR3 sequences, 15% to 20% of them present only once. The data also belong to a second study, concerning T cells in Graves' hyperthyroidism and ophthalmopathy.

This material consisted of peripheral blood mononuclear cells (PBMCs), taken at new diagnosis, from a patient treated with antithyroid drugs. The receptors come from a woman aged 18 to 35 with Graves disease.

V usage is TRBV19 and J usage is TRBJ2-7; 9 nucleotides agree with TRBD1. The trim removed 7 bases at V and 5 bases at J, leaving 9 bases unmatched. This CDR3 has 14 residues. Per germline, CDR1 LNHDA and CDR2 SQIVND (reference sequence). The CDR3 region has the DNA TGTGCCAGTATGGGAGGCGACAGGGGGGACGAGCAGTACTTC. Amino acid sequence: CASMGGDRGDEQYF. Based on the CDR3 plus reference TRBV19 and TRBJ2-7, the full variable domain is DGGITQSPKYLFRKEGQNVTLSCEQNLNHDAMYWYRQDPGQGLRLIYYSQIVNDFQKGDIAEGYSVSREKKESFPLTVTSAQKNPTAFYLCASMGGDRGDEQYFGPGTRLTVT.

This clonotype was seen only a few times. The rearrangement uses TRBV9 and TRBJ1-2; 8 nucleotides agree with TRBD1. V gave up 0 bases and J gave up 8 bases; unmatched junction bases: 6. This CDR3 has 14 amino acids. Germline V gene lookup returns CDR1 SGDLS and CDR2 YYNGEE. CDR3: CASSVGQGARGYTF. DNA of the CDR3: TGTGCCAGCAGCGTAGGGCAGGGGGCGCGGGGCTACACCTTC.

The table lists this clonotype with many counts. The DNA for the CDR3 is TGTGCCAGCAGAAGGGGGTGGGAGGCCCCCGCCGATCAGCCCCAGCATTTT. Translation gives CASRRGWEAPADQPQHF. The genes are TRBV2 and TRBJ1-5; D possibly corresponds to TRBD1 (6 bases). From germline, CDR1 is SNHLY and CDR2 FYNNEI. Trimming took off 6 bases at V and 5 bases at J, with 23 bases between the two ends. The length of the CDR3 is 17 residues.

Points on this clonotype: This likely traces to a read error, being one base from a far larger clone. The V and J genes are TRBV11-2 and TRBJ2-7; weak D call: TRBD2 (6 bases). Germline V lookup: CDR1 SGHAT, CDR2 FQNNGV. V lost 3 bases, J lost 7 bases, and 13 bases lay in between. CDR3 length equals 13 residues. As DNA, the CDR3 is TGTGCCAGCAGCTTTGGTCGGGCGGGGGAGCAGTACTTC. Encoded protein: CASSFGRAGEQYF.

This chain uses TRBV20-1 with TRBJ1-3; D is ambiguous. Germline CDR1 is DFQATT and CDR2 is SNEGSKA (reference sequence). CDR3 length: 15 residues. The V and J ends lost 0 bases and 0 bases respectively, with 9 bases between them. Here the CDR3 DNA reads TGCAGTGCTAGAGACCCTCACAACTCTGGAAACACCATATATTTT. Translating it yields CSARDPHNSGNTIYF.

This clonotype was recorded a few times. The chain combines TRBV10-2 with TRBJ2-3, with TRBD2 as a possible D gene (6 bases). The CDR3 covers 18 residues. Trimming left V 0 bases short and J 6 bases short, with 22 bases between. The germline V gene has CDR1 WSHSY and CDR2 SAAADI. The CDR3 DNA reads TGCGCCAGCAGTGAGTCGGAGGGCAGGCTCCCCCCCTGGGATACGCAGTATTTT. Residues: CASSESEGRLPPWDTQYF.

This clonotype was seen ten or more times. This chain joins TRBV7-8 and TRBJ2-1; D is unclear. The germline V gene has CDR1 SGHVS and CDR2 FQNEAQ. V lost 4 bases to trimming and J lost 6 bases, with 19 bases between them. The CDR3 has 16 amino acids. CDR3 sequence reads: CASSSMRVTKPNEQFF. DNA of the CDR3: TGTGCCAGCAGCTCCATGAGAGTCACGAAGCCCAATGAGCAGTTCTTC.

In its sample, this clonotype was seen a few times. The rearrangement uses TRBV6-5 and TRBJ2-6; 10 bases fit TRBD1. J was trimmed by 2 bases and V by 0 bases; bases with no gene match: 4. The CDR3 covers 18 residues. The germline CDR1 and CDR2 sequences are MNHEY and SVGAGI. The CDR3: CASSYSAGQGTGANVLTF. Here the CDR3 DNA reads TGTGCCAGCAGTTACTCGGCGGGACAGGGGACTGGGGCCAACGTCCTGACTTTC.

This clonotype was seen repeatedly, ten times or more. This chain uses TRBV30 with TRBJ2-3, with D perhaps being TRBD1 or TRBD2 (5 bases each). The germline V and J ends were trimmed by 0 bases and 0 bases, with 10 bases remaining between them. CDR3 length: 15 amino acids. Germline loops: CDR1 GTSNPN, CDR2 SVGIG (reference sequence). The CDR3 sequence: CAWSVRGVSTDTQYF. The CDR3 nucleotides read TGTGCCTGGAGTGTACGAGGGGTTAGCACAGATACGCAGTATTTT.

The table lists this clonotype with a few counts. The V call is TRBV4-2, the J call TRBJ2-5; TRBD1 might be the D (6 bases). CDR1 and CDR2 from the germline V gene are LGHNA and YNFKEQ. This CDR3 spans 15 amino acids. The V gene lost 1 base and the J gene lost 4 bases, with 13 bases spanning the gap. CDR3 nucleotide sequence: TGTGCCAGCAGCCAAGGTGGGGCAGGGGCAGAGACCCAGTACTTC. Translated, it gives CASSQGGAGAETQYF.

V and J are TRBV19 and TRBJ2-7; 12 bases fit TRBD2. Germline V CDR1 and CDR2: LNHDA, SQIVND (reference sequence). V lost 5 bases, J lost 4 bases, and 18 bases stayed unmatched. This CDR3 region has 19 residues. DNA for the CDR3: TGTGCCAGTAGTCCCGGGGGACTAGCGGGCTACCGCGGGGGTTACGAGCAGTACTTC. Translation: CASSPGGLAGYRGGYEQYF. Filled out from reference TRBV19 and TRBJ2-7, the complete variable domain reads DGGITQSPKYLFRKEGQNVTLSCEQNLNHDAMYWYRQDPGQGLRLIYYSQIVNDFQKGDIAEGYSVSREKKESFPLTVTSAQKNPTAFYLCASSPGGLAGYRGGYEQYFGPGTRLTVT.

This clonotype was observed many times. The rearrangement joins TRBV28 to TRBJ2-2; 7 bases map to TRBD1. The CDR3 has 15 amino acids. V shed 7 bases and J 6 bases; nucleotides not matched to a gene: 11. Germline-derived CDR1 and CDR2 are MDHEN and SYDVKM. The CDR3 sequence: CASTEGDRVSGELFF. DNA of the CDR3: TGTGCCAGCACAGAGGGAGACAGGGTTTCCGGGGAGCTGTTTTTT. Complete variable domain (other parts from reference TRBV28 and TRBJ2-2): DVKVTQSSRYLVKRTGEKVFLECVQDMDHENMFWYRQDPGLGLRLIYFSYDVKMKEKGDIPEGYSVSREKKERFSLILESASTNQTSMYLCASTEGDRVSGELFFGEGSRLTVL.

The chain has TRBV12-5 and TRBJ2-1, with 10 bases lining up with TRBD1. V was clipped by 6 bases and J by 5 bases; unmatched bases: 4. This CDR3 contains 14 residues. The V gene's germline CDR1 is LGHNT and CDR2 FRNRAP. Written as DNA, the CDR3 is TGTGCTAGTGGCCCGGGACAGGGGCACAATGAGCAGTTCTTC. Its translation is CASGPGQGHNEQFF. The complete variable domain, with remaining parts taken from reference TRBV12-5 and TRBJ2-1, reads DARVTQTPRHKVTEMGQEVTMRCQPILGHNTVFWYRQTMMQGLELLAYFRNRAPLDDSGMPKDRFSAEMPDATLATLKIQPSEPRDSAVYFCASGPGQGHNEQFFGPGTRLTVL.

At least ten counts were recorded for this clonotype. The chain recombines TRBV20-1 with TRBJ2-5, with TRBD2 identical over 9 bases. J gave up 5 bases and V 1 base, and 5 bases lay outside the gene matches. The CDR3 runs 14 residues. The V gene's germline CDR1 is DFQATT and CDR2 SNEGSKA (reference sequence). The CDR3 spells CSARGGGGAETQYF. CDR3 nucleotide sequence: TGCAGTGCTAGAGGTGGCGGGGGGGCGGAGACCCAGTACTTC.

About this clonotype: A much larger clone is a single base away; this may be a read error. This CDR3 is CASGLEGGAGDTQYF. The CDR3 DNA is TGTGCCAGCGGCTTGGAGGGGGGGGCCGGAGATACGCAGTATTTT. The chain carries TRBV5-8 and TRBJ2-3, with D maybe TRBD2 (7 bases). CDR1 and CDR2 (germline): SGHTS, YDEGEE. CDR3 length: 15 residues.

This clonotype has a count of ten or more. The CDR3 is CASSPTGGLETQYF. CDR3 nucleotide sequence: TGCGCCAGCAGCCCGACAGGGGGCCTGGAGACCCAGTACTTC. The chain joins TRBV5-1 to TRBJ2-5; 10 bases are a match to TRBD1. Germline V gene lookup returns CDR1 SGHRS and CDR2 YFSETQ. With V trimmed by 4 bases and J by 5 bases, 5 bases remained unmatched. The CDR3 is 14 amino acids.

The chain has TRBV6-2 or TRBV6-3 and TRBJ1-3; D is unresolved. V dropped 7 bases and J dropped 5 bases, with 12 bases sitting between them. Germline CDR1 reads MNHEY; CDR2 reads SVGEGT. The CDR3 is 13 residues long. The CDR3 DNA is TGTGCCAGCAAGAGTCGAGGTAGAAACACCATATATTTT. Its translation: CASKSRGRNTIYF.

This clonotype was seen many times. J is TRBJ2-5 and V is TRBV6-5; tentatively, D is TRBD2 (5 bases). The V and J ends lost 4 bases and 1 base respectively, with 16 bases between them. The CDR3 totals 16 residues. Germline CDR1 and CDR2: MNHEY and SVGAGI. The chain's CDR3 is CASSLNPGIPQETQYF. The CDR3 DNA is TGTGCCAGCAGTTTAAACCCGGGGATCCCCCAAGAGACCCAGTACTTC.

V and J are TRBV6-1 and TRBJ2-5; D is unresolved. V was shortened by 6 bases and J by 13 bases, with 15 bases between the two germline ends. CDR1 is MNHNS and CDR2 is SASEGT in the germline V gene. This CDR3 has 11 amino acids. The CDR3 coding sequence is TGTGCCAGCAGCATGGGCTCCGCCCCGTACTTC. Residues: CASSMGSAPYF.

This clonotype came up many times. This chain uses TRBV6-5 with TRBJ2-5, with D perhaps matching TRBD2 (5 bases). This CDR3 contains 14 residues. Germline V gene data show CDR1 as MNHEY and CDR2 as SVGAGI. Trimming took 4 bases from V and 5 from J, leaving 14 bases between them. CDR3 amino acids: CASSLAVAGETQYF. In DNA, the CDR3 is TGTGCCAGCAGTTTAGCTGTTGCGGGTGAGACCCAGTACTTC.

The chain joins TRBV5-1 to TRBJ2-5; 11 bases match TRBD2. The DNA matches TRBJ2-1 better at its end, which makes the J call doubtful. The CDR3 covers 18 residues. Germline V CDR1 and CDR2: SGHRS, YFSETQ. In DNA, the CDR3 is TGCGCCAGCAGCTGGGGCCAAGGGACTAGCGGATTCTACAATGAGCAGTTCTTC. Protein product: CASSWGQGTSGFYNEQFF.

The gene calls are TRBV6-2 or TRBV6-3 and TRBJ2-7; D unclear. The germline V gene encodes CDR1 MNHEY and CDR2 SVGEGT. This CDR3 comprises 13 residues. Trimming cost V 5 bases and J 5 bases, with 13 bases left between them. The CDR3 coding sequence is TGTGCCAGCAGTCAGTACCCCCGGAACGAGCAGTACTTC. Translation: CASSQYPRNEQYF.

This sequence joins TRBV30 and TRBJ1-6, with 8 positions matching TRBD1. Per the germline V gene, CDR1 is GTSNPN and CDR2 is SVGIG (reference sequence). The CDR3 is 15 residues long. Trimming took 1 base from V and 9 from J; bases not matched to a gene: 8. The CDR3 DNA sequence: TGTGCCTGGAGTGCCCGGACAGGGTCGGGTTCACCCCTCCACTTT. Amino acid sequence: CAWSARTGSGSPLHF. The complete variable domain, with remaining parts taken from reference TRBV30 and TRBJ1-6, reads SQTIHQWPATLVQPVGSPLSLECTVEGTSNPNLYWYRQAAGRGLQLLFYSVGIGQISSEVPQNLSASRPQDRQFILSSKKLLLSDSGFYLCAWSARTGSGSPLHFGNGTRLTVT.

In the case of this clonotype: A junction boundary mismatches the germline segment, possibly from a read error. The chain recombines TRBV28 with TRBJ1-6, with D possibly being TRBD1 (6 bases). The CDR3 has 14 residues. Germline V gene data show CDR1 as MDHEN and CDR2 as SYDVKM. CDR3 in DNA: TGTGCCAGCACTTTAGGACAGCGGGATTCACCCCTCCACTTT. Its translation: CASTLGQRDSPLHF.

This clonotype has at least ten counts. The V and J genes are TRBV2 and TRBJ2-1; 8 nucleotides line up with TRBD2. CDR1 and CDR2 from the germline V gene are SNHLY and FYNNEI. V lost 4 bases to trimming and J lost 9 bases; unmatched junction nucleotides: 11. The CDR3 has 15 amino acids. The DNA of the CDR3 is TGTGCCAGCAGTGTCGGGGGGGCCTTGCAGAGTGAGCAGTTCTTC. Its protein is CASSVGGALQSEQFF.

This clonotype has at least ten counts. The V and J genes are TRBV14 and TRBJ2-1, with D unclear. This CDR3 has 19 amino acids. V was pared by 4 bases and J by 3 bases, with 25 bases between. Germline V gives CDR1 SGHDN, CDR2 FVKESK. The CDR3 is CASSPPRLATPRIYNEQFF. DNA for the CDR3: TGTGCCAGCAGCCCTCCTCGACTGGCTACCCCGCGGATCTACAATGAGCAGTTCTTC.

J is TRBJ1-1 and V is TRBV19; D uncertain. Germline V gene lookup returns CDR1 LNHDA and CDR2 SQIVND (reference sequence). The CDR3 consists of 12 residues. V was pared by 7 bases and J by 6 bases, with 12 bases between. The CDR3 coding sequence is TGTGCCAGTAAATTCCTCGGGGCTGAAGCTTTCTTT. Translation gives CASKFLGAEAFF. The complete variable domain, with remaining parts taken from reference TRBV19 and TRBJ1-1, reads DGGITQSPKYLFRKEGQNVTLSCEQNLNHDAMYWYRQDPGQGLRLIYYSQIVNDFQKGDIAEGYSVSREKKESFPLTVTSAQKNPTAFYLCASKFLGAEAFFGQGTRLTVV.

The sample holds many counts of this clonotype. The V gene is TRBV7-3, the J gene TRBJ2-5, with D possibly matching TRBD2 (5 bases). The CDR3 totals 13 residues. Per the germline V gene, CDR1 is SGHTA and CDR2 is FQGTGA. The V gene lost 4 bases and the J gene lost 3 bases, with 9 bases spanning the gap. The CDR3 spells CASSSDLKETQYF. The CDR3 DNA is TGTGCCAGCAGCTCGGACTTAAAAGAGACCCAGTACTTC.

CDR3 residues: CASRTTGDSSYEQYF. The CDR3 DNA reads as TGTGCCAGCAGAACGACAGGGGATAGCTCCTACGAGCAGTACTTC. The V gene is TRBV6-1, the J gene TRBJ2-7; 8 nucleotides match TRBD1. J lost 0 bases, V lost 6 bases, and 7 bases had no gene match. The germline CDR1 and CDR2 sequences are MNHNS and SASEGT. CDR3 length: 15 residues.

In this sample, this clonotype turned up many times. The chain recombines TRBV2 with TRBJ2-2; D unresolved. Germline V CDR1 and CDR2: SNHLY, FYNNEI. V lost 0 bases and J lost 7, with 6 bases in between. This CDR3 contains 13 residues. This CDR3 reads CASSEARSGELFF. CDR3 sequence (DNA): TGTGCCAGCAGTGAAGCGCGAAGCGGGGAGCTGTTTTTT.